Here is one TCR beta chain with its context. Germline V gene lookup returns CDR1 SNHLY and CDR2 FYNNEI. The CDR3 is made up of 14 amino acids. Trimming shortened V by 4 bases and J by 0 bases, and 7 bases separated the two germline ends. This sample is part of a study of patients and donors after allogeneic stem cell transplantation. TCRdb ran MiXCR on the RT-PCR reads and lists one entry per CDR3 protein. The data contain about 960,000 distinct CDR3 sequences, about a sixth of them singletons. The sequence came from a human donor who was either an allogeneic HSCT recipient or a stem cell or donor lymphocyte infusion donor (not recorded which). It is not recorded whose cells these are; they may come from a transplant donor. The chain recombines TRBV2 with TRBJ1-5; D is unclear. The sequencing sample was made of blood, either unsorted or a sorted T cell fraction (not recorded which). CDR3 bases: TGTGCCAGCAGTGTATGGAATAGCAATCAGCCCCAGCATTTT. It yields the protein CASSVWNSNQPQHF.